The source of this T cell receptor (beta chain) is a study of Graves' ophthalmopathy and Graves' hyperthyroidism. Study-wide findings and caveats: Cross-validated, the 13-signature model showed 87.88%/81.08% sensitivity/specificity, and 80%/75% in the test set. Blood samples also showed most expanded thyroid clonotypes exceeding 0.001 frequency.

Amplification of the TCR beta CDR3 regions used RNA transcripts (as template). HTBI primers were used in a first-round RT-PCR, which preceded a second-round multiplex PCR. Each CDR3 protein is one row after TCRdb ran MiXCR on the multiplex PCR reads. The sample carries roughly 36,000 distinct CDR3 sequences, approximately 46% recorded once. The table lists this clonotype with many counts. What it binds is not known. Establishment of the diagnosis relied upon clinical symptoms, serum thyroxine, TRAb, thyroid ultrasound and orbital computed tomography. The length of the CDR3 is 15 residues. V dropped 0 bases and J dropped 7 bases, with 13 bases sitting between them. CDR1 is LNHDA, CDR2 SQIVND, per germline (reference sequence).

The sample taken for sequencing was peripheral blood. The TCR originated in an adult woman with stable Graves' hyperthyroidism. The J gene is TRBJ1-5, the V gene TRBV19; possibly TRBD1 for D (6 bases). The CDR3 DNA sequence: TGTGCCAGTAGTATAGATATGGGGGCATGGCAGCCCCAGCATTTT. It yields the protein CASSIDMGAWQPQHF.